These 30 T cell receptor beta chains were sequenced from one sample in a study of blood T cell repertoires in COVID-19 (dated by TCRdb to the early 2020s). Library preparation used the immunoSEQ multiplex PCR assay. What TCRdb holds here is the immuneACCESS table cut down to in-frame rearrangements. Part of the clones is not present; checked against another copy, under half of the missing clones reflect an unresolved V gene, and the others are unexplained. This sample comprises roughly 280,000 clones, roughly 86% of them detected only once. The ten largest clones capture roughly 8% of the sample. The sequencing sample was made of peripheral blood. The receptor source for this set is a man aged 40-49 years with active or convalescent COVID-19.

The V gene is TRBV15, the J gene TRBJ1-2; tentative D call: TRBD1 (5 bases). Trimming stripped 3 bases from V and 8 bases from J, with 16 bases between. The CDR3 totals 14 residues. CDR1 LNHNV and CDR2 YYDKDF come from the germline V gene (reference sequence). The CDR3 here is CATSRDKGSRGYTF. CDR3 bases: TGTGCCACCAGCAGGGACAAAGGGTCGCGGGGCTACACCTTC.

This chain uses TRBV2 with TRBJ2-5; D may be TRBD2 (6 bases). The germline gives CDR1 SNHLY, CDR2 FYNNEI. CDR3 length: 12 residues. Trimming left V 9 bases short and J 5 bases short, with 13 bases between. The CDR3, as DNA: TGTGCCAGGGCGCGGGGTGGGGAGACCCAGTACTTC. Its protein product is CARARGGETQYF. Complete variable domain (other parts from reference TRBV2 and TRBJ2-5): EPEVTQTPSHQVTQMGQEVILRCVPISNHLYFYWYRQILGQKVEFLVSFYNNEISEKSEIFDDQFSVERPDGSNFTLKIRSTKLEDSAMYFCARARGGETQYFGPGTRLLVL.

The J gene is TRBJ2-2, the V gene TRBV12-3 or TRBV12-4; maybe TRBD2 (5 bases). There are 12 residues in the CDR3. The ends were cut back, 8 bases at V and 5 bases at J, with 9 bases in the middle. This chain's CDR3 is CASPGYTGELFF. The CDR3, as DNA: TGTGCCAGCCCGGGGTATACCGGGGAGCTGTTTTTT.

The chain carries TRBV2 and TRBJ2-3, with 10 bases matching TRBD2. Germline V gene lookup returns CDR1 SNHLY and CDR2 FYNNEI. J lost 6 bases, V lost 8 bases, and 8 bases had no gene match. The CDR3 spans 14 residues. The CDR3 DNA follows: TGTGCCAGCGAAGAGGGACTAGCGACGGATACGCAGTATTTT. Amino acid sequence: CASEEGLATDTQYF.

This sequence joins TRBV6-5 and TRBJ1-4, with TRBD1 matching 8 bases. The germline V gene encodes CDR1 MNHEY and CDR2 SVGAGI. This CDR3 has 14 amino acids. V lost 4 bases and J lost 10; bases outside the gene matches: 8. The CDR3 nucleotides are TGTGCCAGCAGTTCCCAGGACAGGGCTGGAAAACTGTTTTTT. As protein: CASSSQDRAGKLFF.

The genes are TRBV5-6 and TRBJ1-1, with D possibly matching TRBD1 (6 bases). The CDR3 spans 17 residues. CDR1 is SGHDT, CDR2 YYEEEE, per germline. Trimming cost V 4 bases and J 1 base, with 20 bases left between them. This chain's CDR3 is CASSPKVDRPKNTEAFF. The CDR3 nucleotides read TGTGCCAGCAGCCCTAAAGTGGACAGACCTAAGAACACTGAAGCTTTCTTT.

This chain uses TRBV7-9 with TRBJ2-1, with D perhaps TRBD2 (5 bases). CDR3 length equals 15 residues. V dropped 8 bases and J dropped 4 bases, with 18 bases sitting between them. Germline loops: CDR1 SEHNR, CDR2 FQNEAQ (reference sequence). This chain's CDR3 is CASVGVSGKYNEQFF. The CDR3 bases are TGTGCCAGCGTCGGTGTGAGCGGAAAATACAATGAGCAGTTCTTC.

This sequence joins TRBV19 and TRBJ2-1, with 9 nucleotides matching TRBD2. In germline, CDR1 is LNHDA, CDR2 SQIVND (reference sequence). With 2 bases clipped from V and 8 bases from J, the junction kept 16 bases outside the gene matches. The length of the CDR3 is 18 residues. CDR3 amino acids: CASSISSWGIAGVYEQFF. As DNA, the CDR3 is TGTGCCAGTAGTATAAGTTCCTGGGGGATAGCGGGGGTGTATGAGCAGTTCTTC.

The chain uses TRBV27 and TRBJ2-3, with D unresolved. The CDR3 has 12 amino acids. Germline V gene sequence: CDR1 MNHEY, CDR2 SMNVEV (reference sequence). V was shortened by 4 bases and J by 3 bases, with 5 bases between the two germline ends. The CDR3 DNA is TGTGCCAGCAGTTCCACAACAGATACGCAGTATTTT. Translated, it gives CASSSTTDTQYF.

The gene calls are TRBV28 and TRBJ2-3; D is perhaps TRBD2 (5 bases). V gave up 1 base and J gave up 4 bases, with 12 bases separating them. The CDR3 extends over 15 amino acids. Germline CDR1 and CDR2: MDHEN and SYDVKM. The CDR3 reads CASSLSASLADTQYF. As DNA, the CDR3 is TGTGCCAGCAGTTTATCGGCTAGCTTGGCAGATACGCAGTATTTT.

This chain uses TRBV18 with TRBJ1-4, with a tentative D call TRBD1 (5 bases). Trimming removed 4 bases from V and 0 bases from J, with 9 bases in between. The CDR3 is 15 amino acids. CDR1 is KGHSH and CDR2 is LQKENI in the germline V gene. CDR3 nucleotides: TGTGCCAGCTCACGGACGGGGGCAACTAATGAAAAACTGTTTTTT. Its protein product is CASSRTGATNEKLFF.

The chain has TRBV4-2 and TRBJ2-1; possibly TRBD2 for D (5 bases). The CDR3 length is 17 residues. Trimming left V 4 bases short and J 8 bases short, with 24 bases between. CDR1 LGHNA and CDR2 YNFKEQ come from the germline V gene. In DNA form, the CDR3 reads TGTGCCAGCAGCCCCCGAGGGCCTAGCAGACCTCGGGATGAGCAGTTCTTC. It yields the protein CASSPRGPSRPRDEQFF.

The genes are TRBV2 and TRBJ1-1; tentative D call: TRBD1 (5 bases). From germline, CDR1 is SNHLY and CDR2 FYNNEI. The CDR3 is 13 residues long. With 8 bases removed from V and 0 bases from J, the gap between germline ends came to 10 bases. The CDR3 region is CASGPGMNTEAFF. Here the CDR3 DNA reads TGTGCCAGCGGCCCAGGGATGAACACTGAAGCTTTCTTT.

The chain recombines TRBV2 with TRBJ2-6; possibly TRBD1 for D (6 bases). CDR3 length: 15 residues. CDR1 and CDR2 (germline): SNHLY, FYNNEI. V was clipped by 10 bases and J by 1 base, with 14 bases between them. CDR3 DNA sequence: TGTGCCACCCAGGGGTTAGGGTCTGGGGCCAACGTCCTGACTTTC. Its translation is CATQGLGSGANVLTF.

The J gene is TRBJ2-3, the V gene TRBV10-1; 9 bases line up with TRBD2. The V gene's germline CDR1 is WNHNN and CDR2 SYGVQD (reference sequence). This CDR3 is built from 15 residues. After removal of 2 bases from V and 1 base from J, the junction contained 1 base not matched to a gene. The CDR3 sequence: CASSERLAGTDTQYF. The CDR3 DNA reads TGCGCCAGCAGTGAGAGACTAGCGGGCACAGATACGCAGTATTTT.

Turning to this clone: This same CDR3 is encoded by further DNA sequences in the sample. The CDR3 here is CASSSSSPLHF. The CDR3 region has the DNA TGTGCCAGCAGCTCGAGTTCACCCCTCCACTTT. The chain is built from TRBV11-2 and TRBJ1-6, with D unresolved. Trimming removed 4 bases at V and 9 bases at J, with 4 bases between. The CDR3 runs 11 residues. The V gene's germline CDR1 is SGHAT and CDR2 FQNNGV.

The chain couples TRBV7-9 to TRBJ2-3, with 7 bases aligning to TRBD2. J lost 4 bases, V lost 4 bases, and 8 bases had no gene match. CDR1 is SEHNR and CDR2 is FQNEAQ in the germline V gene (reference sequence). The CDR3 is 15 amino acids. As DNA, the CDR3 is TGTGCCAGCAGCTCCGGGGGAGGGAGCCCAGATACGCAGTATTTT. Its protein is CASSSGGGSPDTQYF. Full variable domain (missing parts from reference TRBV7-9 and TRBJ2-3): DTGVSQNPRHKITKRGQNVTFRCDPISEHNRLYWYRQTLGQGPEFLTYFQNEAQLEKSRLLSDRFSAERPKGSFSTLEIQRTEQGDSAMYLCASSSGGGSPDTQYFGPGTRLTVL.

The CDR3 bases are TGTGCCAGCCAGGTGGCCGGGGTGGCAGCCTACAATGAGCAGTTCTTC. It specifies CASQVAGVAAYNEQFF. V and J are TRBV2 and TRBJ2-1; possibly TRBD2 for D (5 bases). V was clipped by 8 bases and J by 2 bases, with 19 bases between them. The CDR3 is 16 amino acids. CDR1 is SNHLY, CDR2 FYNNEI, per germline. The full variable domain, its missing parts supplied by reference TRBV2 and TRBJ2-1, is EPEVTQTPSHQVTQMGQEVILRCVPISNHLYFYWYRQILGQKVEFLVSFYNNEISEKSEIFDDQFSVERPDGSNFTLKIRSTKLEDSAMYFCASQVAGVAAYNEQFFGPGTRLTVL.

This sequence joins TRBV27 and TRBJ1-5; a weak D match, TRBD1 (6 bases). The V gene lost 6 bases and the J gene lost 5 bases, with 14 bases spanning the gap. The CDR3 is made up of 14 amino acids. CDR1 and CDR2 (germline): MNHEY, SMNVEV (reference sequence). CDR3 DNA sequence: TGTGCCAGCAGCCCAGGGGTGACGGATCAGCCCCAGCATTTT. This codes for CASSPGVTDQPQHF.

The chain couples TRBV29-1 to TRBJ2-5, with TRBD1 matching 7 bases. The CDR3 length is 12 residues. In germline, CDR1 is SQVTM, CDR2 ANQGSEA. V lost 7 bases to trimming and J lost 4 bases; unmatched junction nucleotides: 6. The CDR3 DNA follows: TGCAGCGGAGACAGGGCTGGAGAGACCCAGTACTTC. It yields the protein CSGDRAGETQYF.

The chain has TRBV5-4 and TRBJ1-4; 9 positions match TRBD1. The V and J ends lost 5 bases and 6 bases, in that order; junction bases with no gene match: 8. Germline V gives CDR1 SGHNT, CDR2 YYREEE (reference sequence). The CDR3 runs to 15 residues. The CDR3 coding sequence is TGTGCCAGCAGTCAACAGGGGGCGAACTATGAAAAACTGTTTTTT. It specifies CASSQQGANYEKLFF.

The gene calls are TRBV19 and TRBJ2-3, with D maybe TRBD1 (5 bases). This CDR3 comprises 15 residues. Trimming shortened V by 4 bases and J by 2 bases, and 13 bases separated the two germline ends. In germline, CDR1 is LNHDA, CDR2 SQIVND (reference sequence). The CDR3 coding sequence is TGTGCCAGTAGTAAAACAGGTTCAAACACAGATACGCAGTATTTT. Translated: CASSKTGSNTDTQYF. Based on the CDR3 plus reference TRBV19 and TRBJ2-3, the full variable domain is DGGITQSPKYLFRKEGQNVTLSCEQNLNHDAMYWYRQDPGQGLRLIYYSQIVNDFQKGDIAEGYSVSREKKESFPLTVTSAQKNPTAFYLCASSKTGSNTDTQYFGPGTRLTVL.

J is TRBJ1-1 and V is TRBV11-2, with TRBD1 matching 8 bases. Germline assignment: CDR1 SGHAT and CDR2 FQNNGV. The CDR3 loop spans 15 amino acids. J was trimmed by 6 bases and V by 5 bases; bases with no gene match: 11. The chain's CDR3 is CASSPRTGLFPEAFF. The CDR3 nucleotides are TGTGCCAGCAGCCCTCGGACAGGGCTTTTCCCTGAAGCTTTCTTT.

This sequence joins TRBV12-5 and TRBJ2-1, with a weak D call TRBD2 (6 bases). The CDR3 is 15 amino acids. Germline values: CDR1 LGHNT, CDR2 FRNRAP. The CDR3 DNA is TGTGCCCAGGGAGGTCCTGCAGGTCCCTACAATGAGCAGTTCTTC. Translation gives CAQGGPAGPYNEQFF.

This clone was counted only a few times. The chain uses TRBV5-6 and TRBJ1-1; D is ambiguous. The CDR3 has 13 residues. Germline V lookup: CDR1 SGHDT, CDR2 YYEEEE. Trimming shortened V by 4 bases and J by 11 bases, and 18 bases separated the two germline ends. The CDR3 nucleotides read TGTGCCAGCAGCCAACCCCCGGATTCGGGGGCTTTCTTT. It translates to CASSQPPDSGAFF.

V usage is TRBV6-5 and J usage is TRBJ1-3; D is unresolved. Per the germline V gene, CDR1 is MNHEY and CDR2 is SVGAGI. Trimming stripped 2 bases from V and 0 bases from J, with 5 bases between. The CDR3 loop spans 14 amino acids. CDR3 sequence: CASSYSVSGNTIYF. CDR3 sequence (DNA): TGTGCCAGCAGTTACAGCGTCTCTGGAAACACCATATATTTT.

The chain combines TRBV15 with TRBJ1-3; 9 bases align to TRBD1. CDR1 and CDR2 from the germline V gene are LNHNV and YYDKDF (reference sequence). J was trimmed by 0 bases and V by 1 base; bases with no gene match: 7. The CDR3 runs to 18 residues. CDR3 residues: CATSRAGTGGDSGNTIYF. The CDR3 DNA reads TGTGCCACCAGCAGAGCAGGAACAGGGGGCGACTCTGGAAACACCATATATTTT.

The chain links TRBV19 to TRBJ1-5; 7 nucleotides agree with TRBD1. Trimming removed 6 bases from V and 8 bases from J; junction bases left unmatched: 4. Germline V gene data show CDR1 as LNHDA and CDR2 as SQIVND (reference sequence). The CDR3 loop spans 12 amino acids. CDR3 nucleotides: TGTGCCAGTAGCGGACAGGCGAAGCCCCAGCATTTT. It is translated as CASSGQAKPQHF. Variable domain in full (rest from reference TRBV19 and TRBJ1-5): DGGITQSPKYLFRKEGQNVTLSCEQNLNHDAMYWYRQDPGQGLRLIYYSQIVNDFQKGDIAEGYSVSREKKESFPLTVTSAQKNPTAFYLCASSGQAKPQHFGDGTRLSIL.

The chain is built from TRBV10-1 and TRBJ1-2, with D hard to call. The V gene lost 2 bases and the J gene lost 2 bases, with 18 bases spanning the gap. This CDR3 region has 17 residues. CDR1 and CDR2 from the germline V gene are WNHNN and SYGVQD (reference sequence). As DNA, the CDR3 is TGCGCCAGCAGTGAGGCCTTACCCAGACACGCCAACTATGGCTACACCTTC. It is translated as CASSEALPRHANYGYTF.

The rearrangement joins TRBV7-9 to TRBJ1-1; the D gene is possibly TRBD1 (5 bases). The CDR3 has 13 residues. The V end lost 1 base, the J end lost 7 bases, and 10 bases lay between the germline ends. Germline CDR1 reads SEHNR; CDR2 reads FQNEAQ (reference sequence). CDR3 sequence: CASSLGSTGEAFF. In DNA, the CDR3 is TGTGCCAGCAGCTTAGGTAGTACAGGTGAAGCTTTCTTT.